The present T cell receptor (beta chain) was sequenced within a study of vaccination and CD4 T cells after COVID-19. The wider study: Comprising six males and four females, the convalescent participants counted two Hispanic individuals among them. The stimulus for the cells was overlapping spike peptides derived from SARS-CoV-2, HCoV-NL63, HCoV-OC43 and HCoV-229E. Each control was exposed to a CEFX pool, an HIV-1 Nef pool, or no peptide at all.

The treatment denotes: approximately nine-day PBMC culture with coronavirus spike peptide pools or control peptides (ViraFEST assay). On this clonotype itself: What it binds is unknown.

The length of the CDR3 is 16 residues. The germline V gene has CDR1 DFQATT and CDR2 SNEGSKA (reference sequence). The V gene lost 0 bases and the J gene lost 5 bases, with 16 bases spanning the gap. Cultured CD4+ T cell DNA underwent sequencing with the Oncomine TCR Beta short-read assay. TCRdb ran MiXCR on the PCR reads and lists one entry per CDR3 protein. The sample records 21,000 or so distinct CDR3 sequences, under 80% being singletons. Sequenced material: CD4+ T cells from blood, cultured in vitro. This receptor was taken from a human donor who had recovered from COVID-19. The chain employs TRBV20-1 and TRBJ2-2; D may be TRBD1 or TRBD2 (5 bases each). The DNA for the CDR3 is TGCAGTGCTAGAGATGTCCGGGACGGAAGGACCGGGGAGCTGTTTTTT. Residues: CSARDVRDGRTGELFF.